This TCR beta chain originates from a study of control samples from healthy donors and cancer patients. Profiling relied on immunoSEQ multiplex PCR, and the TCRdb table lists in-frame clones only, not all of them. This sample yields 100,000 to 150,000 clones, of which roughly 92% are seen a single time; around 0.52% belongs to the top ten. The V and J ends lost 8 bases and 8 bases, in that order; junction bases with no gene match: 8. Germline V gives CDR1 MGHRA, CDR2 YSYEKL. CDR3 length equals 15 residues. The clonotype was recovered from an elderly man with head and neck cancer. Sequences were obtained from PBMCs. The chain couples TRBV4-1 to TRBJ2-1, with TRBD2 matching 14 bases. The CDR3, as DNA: TGCGCCAGCCGCTCGGGGACTAGCGGGAGTTATGAGCAGTTCTTC. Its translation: CASRSGTSGSYEQFF.